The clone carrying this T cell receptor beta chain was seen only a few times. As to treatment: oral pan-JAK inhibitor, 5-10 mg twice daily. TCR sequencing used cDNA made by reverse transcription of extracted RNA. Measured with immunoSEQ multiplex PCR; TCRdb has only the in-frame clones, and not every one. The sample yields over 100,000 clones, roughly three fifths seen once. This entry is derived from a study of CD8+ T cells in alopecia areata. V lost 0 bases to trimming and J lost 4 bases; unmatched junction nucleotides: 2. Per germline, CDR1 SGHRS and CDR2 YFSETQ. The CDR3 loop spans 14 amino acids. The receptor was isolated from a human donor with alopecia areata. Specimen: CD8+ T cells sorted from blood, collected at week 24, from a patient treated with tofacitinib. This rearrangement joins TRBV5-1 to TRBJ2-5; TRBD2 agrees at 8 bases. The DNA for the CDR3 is TGCGCCAGCAGCTTGGAGAGCGGGGGAGAGACCCAGTACTTC. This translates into CASSLESGGETQYF.